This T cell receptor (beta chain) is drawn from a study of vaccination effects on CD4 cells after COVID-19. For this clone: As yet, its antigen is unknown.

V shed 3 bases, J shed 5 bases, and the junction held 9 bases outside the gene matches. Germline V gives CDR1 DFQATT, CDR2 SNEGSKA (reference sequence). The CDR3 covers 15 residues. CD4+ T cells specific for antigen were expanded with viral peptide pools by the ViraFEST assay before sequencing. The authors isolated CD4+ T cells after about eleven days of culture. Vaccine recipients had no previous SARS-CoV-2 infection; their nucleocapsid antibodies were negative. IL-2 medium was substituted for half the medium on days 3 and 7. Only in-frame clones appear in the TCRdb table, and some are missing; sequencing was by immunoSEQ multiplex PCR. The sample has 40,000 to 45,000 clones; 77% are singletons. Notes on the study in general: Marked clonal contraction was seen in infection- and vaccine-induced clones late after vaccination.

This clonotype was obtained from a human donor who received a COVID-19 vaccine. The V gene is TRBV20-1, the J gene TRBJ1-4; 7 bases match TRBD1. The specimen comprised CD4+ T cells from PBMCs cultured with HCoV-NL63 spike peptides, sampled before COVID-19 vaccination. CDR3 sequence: CSASPRQGGNEKLFF. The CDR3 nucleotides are TGCAGTGCTAGTCCAAGACAGGGAGGAAATGAAAAACTGTTTTTT.